This T cell receptor beta chain was retrieved from a study of tumor-infiltrating lymphocytes in primary liver carcinoma. Study results and caveats: Tumor region pairs showed greater overlap than either tumor-adjacent or tumor-blood pairs did.

A note on this clonotype: Its antigen is not known. A read error is possible here, since a much larger clone lies one base away.

CDR1 is SGHDT, CDR2 YYEEEE, per germline. CDR3 length: 15 amino acids. Without any cell sorting, roughly 18-34 mg of bulk tissue yielded co-extracted RNA and DNA. The authors made TCR beta cDNA from about 500 ng total RNA with a constant-region primer. Slightly modified ARM-PCR with three nested multiplex PCR rounds yielded TCR beta libraries. The study ran its first two PCR rounds for nine to eleven cycles each, using TRBV1-TRBV30 forward primers and a C-beta reverse primer. TCRdb independently ran MiXCR on the multiplex PCR reads; one entry per CDR3 protein. Among roughly 55,000 distinct CDR3 sequences, 55% to 75% were seen once, and the ten largest hold around 57%.

The TCR sequence derives from a man aged 40-50 years with primary liver carcinoma and hepatitis B virus infection. The sequencing sample was made of liver tumor tissue from sampling region 2. Regarding subset: tumor region T2, inferior pole. V and J are TRBV5-6 and TRBJ2-3; TRBD2 might be the D (6 bases). CDR3 loop: CTSSLVGTSTDTQYF. CDR3 nucleotides: TGTACCAGCAGCTTGGTTGGGACTAGCACAGATACGCAGTATTTT.